This T cell receptor beta chain was profiled in a study of blood T cells in healthy people across ages. Using a J-beta primer mix together with a sample-barcoded 5' primer, a second PCR was run for about 7 to 12 cycles. TCRdb independently ran MiXCR on the 5' RACE reads; one entry per CDR3 protein. The table records 800,000 to 1,000,000 distinct CDR3 sequences, about 44% of them present only once. Notes on the study in general: Long-lived and aged donors differed, with more naive CD4+ cells and higher diversity in the long-lived. PBMCs went unsorted, and a conclusive naive versus antigen-experienced comparison was therefore prevented.

Germline V CDR1 and CDR2: SGHRS, YFSETQ. CDR3 length: 15 amino acids. Trimming removed 0 bases from V and 5 bases from J; junction bases left unmatched: 3. This clonotype was detected ten times or more. Its cognate antigen is unknown. The sequence was obtained from a man under 40 in good health. Sequencing was carried out using blood. The J gene is TRBJ2-3, the V gene TRBV5-1, with TRBD1 identical over 10 bases. DNA of the CDR3: TGCGCCAGCAGCTTGGGACAGGGGGCCAGAGATACGCAGTATTTT. Translation gives CASSLGQGARDTQYF.